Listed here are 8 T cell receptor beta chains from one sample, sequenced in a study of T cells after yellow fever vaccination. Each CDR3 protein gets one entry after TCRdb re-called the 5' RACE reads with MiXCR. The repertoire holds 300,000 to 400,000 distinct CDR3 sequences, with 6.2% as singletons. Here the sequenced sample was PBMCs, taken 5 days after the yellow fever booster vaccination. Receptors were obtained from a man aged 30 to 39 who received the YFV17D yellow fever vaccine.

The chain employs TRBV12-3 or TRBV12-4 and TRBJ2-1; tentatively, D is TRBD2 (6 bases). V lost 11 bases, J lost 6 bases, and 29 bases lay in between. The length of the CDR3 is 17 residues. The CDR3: CAFCSRTPGLRANEQFF. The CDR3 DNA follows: TGTGCCTTCTGTTCAAGAACCCCGGGACTCCGGGCCAATGAGCAGTTCTTC.

CDR3: CASSPINRNEQFF. The DNA of the CDR3 is TGCGCCAGCAGCCCCATAAATAGGAATGAGCAGTTCTTC. The chain is built from TRBV5-1 and TRBJ2-1, with D uncertain. The germline V gene has CDR1 SGHRS and CDR2 YFSETQ. The CDR3 sequence is 13 residues long. V was pared by 4 bases and J by 7 bases, with 12 bases between.

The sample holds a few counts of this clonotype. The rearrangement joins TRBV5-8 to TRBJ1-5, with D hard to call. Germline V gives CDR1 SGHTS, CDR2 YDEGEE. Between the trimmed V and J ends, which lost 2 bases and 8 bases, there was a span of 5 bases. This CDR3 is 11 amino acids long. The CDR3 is CASSFREPQHF. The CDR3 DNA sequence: TGTGCCAGCAGCTTTAGGGAGCCCCAGCATTTT.

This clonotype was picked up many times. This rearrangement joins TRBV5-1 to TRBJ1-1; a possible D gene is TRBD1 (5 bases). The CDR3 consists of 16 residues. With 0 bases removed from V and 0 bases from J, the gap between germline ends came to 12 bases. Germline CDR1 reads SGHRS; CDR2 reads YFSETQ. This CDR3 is CASSLGRGGMNTEAFF. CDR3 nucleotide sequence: TGCGCCAGCAGCTTGGGGAGGGGAGGGATGAACACTGAAGCTTTCTTT.

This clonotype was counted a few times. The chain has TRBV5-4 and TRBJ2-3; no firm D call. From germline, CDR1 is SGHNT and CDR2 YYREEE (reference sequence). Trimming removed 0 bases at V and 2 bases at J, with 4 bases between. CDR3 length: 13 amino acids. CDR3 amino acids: CASSLAYTDTQYF. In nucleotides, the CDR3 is TGTGCCAGCAGCTTGGCTTACACAGATACGCAGTATTTT. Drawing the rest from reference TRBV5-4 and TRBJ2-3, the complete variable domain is ETGVTQSPTHLIKTRGQQVTLRCSSQSGHNTVSWYQQALGQGPQFIFQYYREEENGRGNFPPRFSGLQFPNYSSELNVNALELDDSALYLCASSLAYTDTQYFGPGTRLTVL.

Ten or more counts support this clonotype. The CDR3 spells CASSPRSGTNEQFF. The CDR3 nucleotides are TGTGCCAGCAGCCCCCGGAGCGGGACCAATGAGCAGTTCTTC. V usage is TRBV7-2 and J usage is TRBJ2-1, with TRBD2 matching 7 bases. This CDR3 region has 14 residues. V was pared by 5 bases and J by 6 bases, with 7 bases of the junction left unmatched. CDR1 and CDR2 from the germline V gene are SGHTA and FQGNSA.

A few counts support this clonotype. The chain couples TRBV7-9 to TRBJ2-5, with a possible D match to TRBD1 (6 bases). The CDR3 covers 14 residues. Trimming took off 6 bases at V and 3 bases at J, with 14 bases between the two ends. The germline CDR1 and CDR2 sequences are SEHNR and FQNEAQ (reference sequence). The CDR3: CASSYLGTKETQYF. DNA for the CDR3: TGTGCCAGCAGTTACCTTGGGACAAAAGAGACCCAGTACTTC. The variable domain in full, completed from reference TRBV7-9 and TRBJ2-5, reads DTGVSQNPRHKITKRGQNVTFRCDPISEHNRLYWYRQTLGQGPEFLTYFQNEAQLEKSRLLSDRFSAERPKGSFSTLEIQRTEQGDSAMYLCASSYLGTKETQYFGPGTRLLVL.

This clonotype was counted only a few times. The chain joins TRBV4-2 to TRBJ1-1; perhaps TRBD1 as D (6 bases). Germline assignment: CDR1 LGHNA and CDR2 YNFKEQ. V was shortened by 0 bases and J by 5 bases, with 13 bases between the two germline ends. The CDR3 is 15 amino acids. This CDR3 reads CASSQDRGARTEAFF. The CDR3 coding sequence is TGTGCCAGCAGCCAAGATCGGGGGGCGCGGACTGAAGCTTTCTTT.